This TCR beta chain was recovered during a study of T cell responses to AZD1222 COVID-19 vaccine. Sequencing was performed with immunoSEQ multiplex PCR; in TCRdb, only in-frame clones are kept and a portion is missing. The sample carries some 140,000 clones, about nine tenths recorded once. V lost 5 bases and J 10 bases, leaving 18 bases between the germline ends. This CDR3 has 14 amino acids. Germline assignment: CDR1 SGHAT and CDR2 FQNNGV. This specimen consisted of peripheral blood, obtained on day 0 of MenACWY control vaccination. The TCR originated in an adult in good health. This chain links TRBV11-2 with TRBJ2-1; D ambiguous. CDR3 sequence reads: CASSNPSVGREQFF. The CDR3 DNA follows: TGTGCCAGCAGCAATCCCTCGGTAGGGCGGGAGCAGTTCTTC.